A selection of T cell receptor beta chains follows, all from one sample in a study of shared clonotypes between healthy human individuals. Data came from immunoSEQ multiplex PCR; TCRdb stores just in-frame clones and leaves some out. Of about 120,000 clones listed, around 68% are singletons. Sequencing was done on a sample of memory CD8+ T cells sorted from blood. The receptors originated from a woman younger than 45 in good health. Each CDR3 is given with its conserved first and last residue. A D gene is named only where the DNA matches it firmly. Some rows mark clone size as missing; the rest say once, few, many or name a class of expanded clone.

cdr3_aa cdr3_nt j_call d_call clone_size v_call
CASSPPGAKNIQYF TGTGCCAGCAGCCCCCCTGGGGCCAAAAACATTCAGTACTTC TRBJ2-4 . . TRBV7-9
CASSVSGWINYGYTF TGTGCCAGCAGTGTATCGGGTTGGATTAACTATGGCTACACCTTC TRBJ1-2 . once TRBV6-1
CASSRGFSRNEQFF TGTGCCAGCAGTAGAGGGTTCTCGCGCAATGAGCAGTTCTTC TRBJ2-1 . many TRBV27
CASSLGLAITTGELFF TGTGCCAGCAGCTTAGGACTAGCGATTACCACCGGGGAGCTGTTTTTT TRBJ2-2 TRBD2 few TRBV7-9
CASSQVQADSYEQYF TGCGCCAGCAGCCAAGTACAGGCAGACTCCTACGAGCAGTACTTC TRBJ2-7 . . TRBV4-1
CASSPGSGKYGYTF TGTGCCAGCAGCCCAGGGTCGGGGAAGTATGGCTACACCTTC TRBJ1-2 . . TRBV5-6
CASSVRGSSRNEQYF TGTGCCAGCAGTGTAAGGGGAAGTTCTCGGAACGAGCAGTACTTC TRBJ2-7 . . TRBV2
CASSDLQFF TGTGCCAGCAGTGACTTGCAGTTCTTC TRBJ2-1 . . TRBV2
CASSPADEASSYNEQFF TGTGCCAGCAGCCCGGCAGACGAGGCGAGCTCCTACAATGAGCAGTTCTTC TRBJ2-1 . . TRBV6-4
CASSLPGVWAEAFF TGTGCCAGCAGCTTGCCCGGGGTGTGGGCTGAAGCTTTCTTT TRBJ1-1 . . TRBV5-8
CASSPGQGSSYEQYF TGCGCCAGCAGCCCTGGACAGGGGAGCTCCTACGAGCAGTACTTC TRBJ2-7 TRBD1 many TRBV4-1
CASSAELAGVSDTQYF TGTGCCAGCAGTGCCGAACTAGCGGGAGTTTCAGATACGCAGTATTTT TRBJ2-3 TRBD2 . TRBV25-1
CASSFSSQGYNEQFF TGCGCCAGCAGCTTTAGTTCACAGGGATACAATGAGCAGTTCTTC TRBJ2-1 . . TRBV5-1
CASSGRLGYEQYF TGTGCCAGCAGTGGCAGACTAGGGTACGAGCAGTACTTC TRBJ2-7 . . TRBV2
CASSSGLAGGPGEQYF TGTGCCAGCAGTTCCGGACTAGCGGGAGGGCCGGGAGAGCAGTACTTC TRBJ2-7 TRBD2 . TRBV27
CASSQIAGEAKNIQYF TGTGCCAGCAGCCAAATAGCGGGAGAGGCCAAAAACATTCAGTACTTC TRBJ2-4 TRBD2 . TRBV4-2
CASSVELYTGNTIYF TGTGCCAGCAGTGTGGAGCTCTACACTGGAAACACCATATATTTT TRBJ1-3 . few TRBV6-1
CASSFFGRDQPQHF TGTGCCAGCAGTTTTTTCGGGCGGGATCAGCCCCAGCATTTT TRBJ1-5 . once TRBV28
CASSVAGGSDTQYF TGTGCCAGCAGCGTAGCAGGGGGGTCAGATACGCAGTATTTT TRBJ2-3 . . TRBV9
CASSSAGGPPDTQYF TGTGCCAGCAGCTCTGCCGGGGGGCCCCCAGATACGCAGTATTTT TRBJ2-3 . once TRBV5-6
CASSGAPAGIYGYTF TGTGCCAGCTCAGGCGCCCCGGCGGGGATCTATGGCTACACCTTC TRBJ1-2 . . TRBV18
CASSLAGASDTQYF TGTGCCAGCAGCTTAGCGGGGGCCTCAGATACGCAGTATTTT TRBJ2-3 TRBD2 . TRBV9
CSAAGSAFF TGCAGTGCCGCCGGATCGGCTTTCTTT TRBJ1-1 . . TRBV20-1